This TCR beta chain was recovered during a study of blood T cell repertoires in COVID-19. Across the whole study: From T cells, B-cell-depleted T cells, or PBMCs came the material, which was cDNA or gDNA.

The age range of participants was about 18 to 100 years, with residence in under 30 US areas. In assigning cohorts, the study relied on participant-reported clinical history. Here immunoSEQ multiplex PCR was the method, and the copy in TCRdb shows in-frame clones only, minus some. The table has roughly 260,000 clones, around 90% seen once. V dropped 3 bases and J dropped 7 bases, with 13 bases sitting between them. The CDR3 sequence is 14 residues long. Germline loops: CDR1 SGHAT, CDR2 FQNNGV. Sequenced input: PBMCs or T cells enriched from blood (not recorded which). This TCR was sampled from a woman younger than 45 with acute COVID-19. The chain has TRBV11-2 and TRBJ1-3; tentatively, D is TRBD1 (6 bases). The CDR3 DNA reads TGTGCCAGCAGCTTGCTGGGCCAGGGGAACACCATATATTTT. Amino acids: CASSLLGQGNTIYF.